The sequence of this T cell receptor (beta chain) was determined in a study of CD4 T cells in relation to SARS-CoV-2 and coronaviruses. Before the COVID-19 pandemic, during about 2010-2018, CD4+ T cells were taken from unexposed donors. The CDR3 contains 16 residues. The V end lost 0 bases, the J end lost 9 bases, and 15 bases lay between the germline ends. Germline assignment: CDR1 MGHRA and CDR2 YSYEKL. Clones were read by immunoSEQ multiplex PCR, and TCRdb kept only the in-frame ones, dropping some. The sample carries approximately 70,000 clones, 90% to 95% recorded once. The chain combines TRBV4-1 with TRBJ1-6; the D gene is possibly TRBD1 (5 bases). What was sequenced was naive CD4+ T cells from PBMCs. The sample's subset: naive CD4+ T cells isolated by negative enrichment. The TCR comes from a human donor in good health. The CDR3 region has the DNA TGCGCCAGCAGCCAAGAAAAAAGCGGTGGGGGTTCACCCCTCCACTTT. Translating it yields CASSQEKSGGGSPLHF.